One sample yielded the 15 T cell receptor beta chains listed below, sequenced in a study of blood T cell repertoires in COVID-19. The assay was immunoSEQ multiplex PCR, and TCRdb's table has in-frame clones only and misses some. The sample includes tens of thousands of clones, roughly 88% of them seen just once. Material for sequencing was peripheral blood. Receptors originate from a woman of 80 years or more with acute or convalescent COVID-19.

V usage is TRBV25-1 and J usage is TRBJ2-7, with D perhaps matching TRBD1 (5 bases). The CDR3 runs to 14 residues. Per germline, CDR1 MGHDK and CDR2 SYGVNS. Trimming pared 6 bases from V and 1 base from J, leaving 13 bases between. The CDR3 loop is CASSGHSKSYEQYF. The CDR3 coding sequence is TGTGCCAGCAGCGGACACTCAAAGTCCTACGAGCAGTACTTC.

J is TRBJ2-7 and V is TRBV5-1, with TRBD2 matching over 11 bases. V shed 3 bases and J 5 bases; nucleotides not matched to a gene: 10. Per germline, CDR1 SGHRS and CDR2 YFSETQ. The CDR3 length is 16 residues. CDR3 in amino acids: CASSSNSLAGGHEQYF. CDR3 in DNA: TGCGCCAGCAGCTCAAATTCTCTAGCGGGAGGCCACGAGCAGTACTTC.

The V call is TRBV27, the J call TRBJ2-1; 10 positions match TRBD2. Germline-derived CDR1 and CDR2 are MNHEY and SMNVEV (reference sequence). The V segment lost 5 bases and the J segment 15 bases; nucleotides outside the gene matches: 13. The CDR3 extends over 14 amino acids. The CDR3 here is CASSLRPSGSSRFF. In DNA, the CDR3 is TGTGCCAGCAGTCTGAGACCTAGCGGGAGTTCACGGTTCTTC.

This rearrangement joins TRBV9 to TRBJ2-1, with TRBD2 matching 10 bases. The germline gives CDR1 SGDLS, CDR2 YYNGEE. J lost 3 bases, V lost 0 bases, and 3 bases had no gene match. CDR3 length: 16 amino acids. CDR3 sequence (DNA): TGTGCCAGCAGCGTAGTGGGGACTAGCGTCTACAATGAGCAGTTCTTC. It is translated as CASSVVGTSVYNEQFF.

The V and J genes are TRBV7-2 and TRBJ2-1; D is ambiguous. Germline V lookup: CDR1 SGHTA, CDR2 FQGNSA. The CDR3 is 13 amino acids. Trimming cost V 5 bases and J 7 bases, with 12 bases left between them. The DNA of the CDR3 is TGTGCCAGCAGCCCAACTCAACGGAATGAGCAGTTCTTC. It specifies CASSPTQRNEQFF.

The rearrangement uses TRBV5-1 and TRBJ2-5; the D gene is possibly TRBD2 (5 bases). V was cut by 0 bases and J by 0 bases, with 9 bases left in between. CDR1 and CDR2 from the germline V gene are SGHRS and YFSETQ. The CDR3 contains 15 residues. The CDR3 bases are TGCGCCAGCAGCTTGGAAGGACTGTACCAAGAGACCCAGTACTTC. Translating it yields CASSLEGLYQETQYF.

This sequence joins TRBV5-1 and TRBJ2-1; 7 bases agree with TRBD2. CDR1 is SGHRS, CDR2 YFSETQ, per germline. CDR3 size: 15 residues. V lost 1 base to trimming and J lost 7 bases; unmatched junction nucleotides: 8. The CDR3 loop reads CASSLYAGAVNEQFF. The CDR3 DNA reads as TGCGCCAGCAGCTTGTATGCGGGAGCGGTGAATGAGCAGTTCTTC.

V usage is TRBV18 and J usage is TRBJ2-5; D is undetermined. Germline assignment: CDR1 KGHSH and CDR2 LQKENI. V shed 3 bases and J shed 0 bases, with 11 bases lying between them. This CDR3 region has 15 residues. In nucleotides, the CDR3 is TGTGCCAGCTCACCGATCCTAACCTACCAAGAGACCCAGTACTTC. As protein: CASSPILTYQETQYF.

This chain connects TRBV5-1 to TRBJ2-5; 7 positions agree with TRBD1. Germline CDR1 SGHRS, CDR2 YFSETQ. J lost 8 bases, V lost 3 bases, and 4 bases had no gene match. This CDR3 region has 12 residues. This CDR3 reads CASSWNRGTQYF. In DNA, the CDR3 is TGCGCCAGCAGCTGGAACAGGGGAACCCAGTACTTC. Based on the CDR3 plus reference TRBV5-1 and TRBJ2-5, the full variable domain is KAGVTQTPRYLIKTRGQQVTLSCSPISGHRSVSWYQQTPGQGLQFLFEYFSETQRNKGNFPGRFSGRQFSNSRSEMNVSTLELGDSALYLCASSWNRGTQYFGPGTRLLVL.

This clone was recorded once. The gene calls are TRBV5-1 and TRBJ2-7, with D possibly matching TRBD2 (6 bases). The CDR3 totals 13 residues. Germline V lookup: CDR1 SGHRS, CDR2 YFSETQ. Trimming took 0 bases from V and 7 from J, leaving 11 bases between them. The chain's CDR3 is CASSLEGAGEQYF. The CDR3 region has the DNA TGCGCCAGCAGCTTGGAAGGGGCGGGGGAGCAGTACTTC.

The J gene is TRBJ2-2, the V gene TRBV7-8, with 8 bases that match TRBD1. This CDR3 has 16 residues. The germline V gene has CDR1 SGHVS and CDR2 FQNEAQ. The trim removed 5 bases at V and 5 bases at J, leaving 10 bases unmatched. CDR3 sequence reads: CASSQLDRGGTGELFF. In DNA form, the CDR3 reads TGTGCCAGCAGCCAACTCGACAGGGGCGGAACCGGGGAGCTGTTTTTT.

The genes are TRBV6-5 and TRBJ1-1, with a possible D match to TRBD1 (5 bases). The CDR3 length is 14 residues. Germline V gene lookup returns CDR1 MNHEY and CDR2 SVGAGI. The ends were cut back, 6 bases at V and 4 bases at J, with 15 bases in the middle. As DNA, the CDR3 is TGTGCCAGCAGCCCGGGGGGATCGGGCACTGAAGCTTTCTTT. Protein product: CASSPGGSGTEAFF.

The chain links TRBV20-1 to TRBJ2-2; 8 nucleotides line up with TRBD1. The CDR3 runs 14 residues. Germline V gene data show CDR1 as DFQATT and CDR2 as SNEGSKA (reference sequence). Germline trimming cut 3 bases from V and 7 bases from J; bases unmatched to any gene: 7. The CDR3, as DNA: TGCAGTGCTAGTACGAGACAGGGGATCGGGGAGCTGTTTTTT. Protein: CSASTRQGIGELFF.

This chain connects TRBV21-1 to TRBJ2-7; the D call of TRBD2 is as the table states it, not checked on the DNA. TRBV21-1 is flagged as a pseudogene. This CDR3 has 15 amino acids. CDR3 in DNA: TGTGCCAGCAGGCCCGTGTTTGGGAGAACGGACGAGCAGTACTTC. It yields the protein CASRPVFGRTDEQYF.

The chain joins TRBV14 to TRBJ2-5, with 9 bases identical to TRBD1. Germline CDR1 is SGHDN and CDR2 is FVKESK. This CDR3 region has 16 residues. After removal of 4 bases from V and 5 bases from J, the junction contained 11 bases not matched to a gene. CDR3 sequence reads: CASSRLQGTGQETQYF. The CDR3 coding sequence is TGTGCCAGCAGCCGCCTCCAAGGGACAGGGCAGGAGACCCAGTACTTC.